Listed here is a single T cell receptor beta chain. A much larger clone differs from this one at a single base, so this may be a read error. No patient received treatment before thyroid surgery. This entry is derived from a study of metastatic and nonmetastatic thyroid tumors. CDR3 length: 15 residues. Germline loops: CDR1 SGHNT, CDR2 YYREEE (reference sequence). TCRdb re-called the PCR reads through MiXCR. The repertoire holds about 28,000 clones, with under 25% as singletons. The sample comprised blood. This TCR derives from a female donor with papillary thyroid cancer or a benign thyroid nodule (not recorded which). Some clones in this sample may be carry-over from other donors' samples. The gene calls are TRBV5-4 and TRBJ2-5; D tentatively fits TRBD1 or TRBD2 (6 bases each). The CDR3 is CASILDAGGGETQYF. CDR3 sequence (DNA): TGTGCCAGCATCTTGGACGCCGGGGGCGGGGAGACCCAGTACTTC.